Below are 5 T cell receptor beta chains sequenced from a single sample in a study of tumor-infiltrating lymphocytes in primary liver carcinoma. TCR beta cDNA was reverse-transcribed from about 550 ng of total RNA. The reaction used a constant-region primer and ProtoScript II reverse transcriptase. A slightly modified ARM-PCR protocol with three nested multiplex PCR rounds produced these TCR beta libraries. For roughly 10 cycles apiece, the opening two PCR rounds ran with TRBV1-TRBV30 forward primers and a C-beta reverse primer. TCRdb analysed the multiplex PCR reads with MiXCR anew, one entry per CDR3 protein. The sample shows approximately 340,000 distinct CDR3 sequences, 65% of them seen only once. Germline DNA was also extracted, and blood RNA was taken from unsorted whole blood. The sample was peripheral blood. The receptors originated from a man between 35 and 55 years old with primary liver carcinoma and hepatitis B virus infection.

Points on this clonotype: The junction differs from germline at one of its ends, possibly a read error. The chain is built from TRBV4-1 and TRBJ2-1; possibly TRBD1 for D (6 bases). The CDR3 has 21 residues. Germline CDR1 is MGHRA and CDR2 is YSYEKL. This CDR3 is CASSQGTRVQGFFTPTDEQFF. The CDR3 DNA is TGCGCCAGTAGCCAAGGTACTCGGGTGCAGGGGTTTTTCACCCCCACGGATGAGCAGTTCTTC.

In the case of this clonotype: Given a much more abundant clone one base away, this may be a read error. V gene TRBV10-3 combines with J gene TRBJ2-6; D not resolved. Germline V gives CDR1 ENHRY, CDR2 SYGVKD. V dropped 5 bases and J dropped 6 bases, with 14 bases sitting between them. CDR3 length: 15 residues. CDR3 amino acids: CAISSERGVANVLTF. The CDR3, as DNA: TGTGCCATCAGTTCCGAGCGAGGTGTGGCCAACGTCCTGACTTTC.

This clonotype was observed a single time. At one boundary the junction diverges from the germline segment, which might be a read error. The gene calls are TRBV11-2 and TRBJ2-1; possibly TRBD2 for D (5 bases). The CDR3 loop spans 13 amino acids. Germline assignment: CDR1 SGHAT and CDR2 FQNNGV. The CDR3 DNA reads as TGTGCCAGGAGCTTGTCAAGGAGCGGTGAGCAGTTCTTC. Its translation: CARSLSRSGEQFF.

To note about this clonotype: The junction does not match germline at one end; this may be a read error. This sequence joins TRBV11-2 and TRBJ2-7; 11 bases match TRBD2. The germline gives CDR1 SGHAT, CDR2 FQNNGV. CDR3 length: 17 residues. The CDR3 reads CVSSPPPASGRYYEQYF. CDR3 DNA: TGTGTCAGCAGCCCCCCCCCAGCTAGCGGGAGGTATTACGAGCAGTACTTC.

Points on this clonotype: A much larger clone lies one base from this, so it may be a read error. This is likely a read error, given that the CDR3 carries no conserved phenylalanine or tryptophan at its end. The CDR3 DNA is TGTGCCAGCAGGGGGACAGGGGACGATCAGCCCCAGCATGTT. Its translation is CASRGTGDDQPQHV. The chain couples TRBV12-3 or TRBV12-4 to TRBJ1-5, with TRBD1 identical over 10 bases. This CDR3 comprises 14 residues. Trimming removed 6 bases from V and 5 bases from J; junction bases left unmatched: 4.